This is a list of T cell receptor beta chains from one sample in a study of tumor and adjacent non-tumor tissue in lung cancer. TCRdb independently ran MiXCR on the multiplex PCR reads; one entry per CDR3 protein. The table records under 140,000 distinct CDR3 sequences, approximately 80% of them present only once. The material sequenced was lung tumor tissue. The receptor source for this set is a man in his sixties or seventies with non-small cell lung cancer. The CDR3 runs from the conserved cysteine through the conserved F or W. The D gene is left open where the match is weak. The listing skips clone size in some rows; elsewhere it reads once, few, many or a size class.

v_call: TRBV10-3
d_call: -
j_call: TRBJ1-1
clone_size: -
cdr3_nt: TGTGCCATCAGTGAGTCAGAAGTAAACACCGGAGCTTTCTTT
cdr3_aa: CAISESEVNTGAFF

v_call: TRBV7-9
d_call: TRBD2
j_call: TRBJ2-5
clone_size: -
cdr3_nt: TGTGCCGGCAACCCAAGCGGGGTAGAACAAGAGACCCAGTACTTC
cdr3_aa: CAGNPSGVEQETQYF

v_call: TRBV11-2
d_call: -
j_call: TRBJ2-7
clone_size: -
cdr3_nt: TGTGCCAGCAGCCATGGGTACGAGCAGTACTTC
cdr3_aa: CASSHGYEQYF

v_call: TRBV5-1
d_call: TRBD1
j_call: TRBJ1-1
clone_size: -
cdr3_nt: TGCGCCAGCAGCTTTCTCCGGACAGGGAACACCGAAGCTATCTTT
cdr3_aa: CASSFLRTGNTEAIF

v_call: TRBV10-3
d_call: -
j_call: TRBJ2-1
clone_size: -
cdr3_nt: TGTGCCATCAACCAGAAGGGAAGTAGCTACAATGCGCAGTTCTTC
cdr3_aa: CAINQKGSSYNAQFF

v_call: TRBV5-4
d_call: -
j_call: TRBJ2-3
clone_size: -
cdr3_nt: TGTGCCAGCAGTCGGGACAAACCGGATACACAGTATTTT
cdr3_aa: CASSRDKPDTQYF

v_call: TRBV11-2
d_call: -
j_call: TRBJ2-7
clone_size: -
cdr3_nt: TGTGCCAGCAGCGGGGACTGCATAAACTACGGGCAGTACTTC
cdr3_aa: CASSGDCINYGQYF

v_call: TRBV11-3
d_call: -
j_call: TRBJ2-3
clone_size: -
cdr3_nt: TGTGCCAGCACTCGTCTGGAAGTAAGCATAGATACGCAGTATTTT
cdr3_aa: CASTRLEVSIDTQYF

v_call: TRBV6-2/TRBV6-3
d_call: -
j_call: TRBJ1-5
clone_size: -
cdr3_nt: TGTGCCAGCAGTTATCACAAGGAAAATCAGCCCCACCATTTT
cdr3_aa: CASSYHKENQPHHF

v_call: TRBV29-1
d_call: -
j_call: TRBJ2-1
clone_size: -
cdr3_nt: TGCAGCGTATTACACCACTACAGTGAGCAGTTCTTC
cdr3_aa: CSVLHHYSEQFF

v_call: TRBV12-3/TRBV12-4
d_call: -
j_call: TRBJ2-3
clone_size: once
cdr3_nt: TGTAGCAGCCGGGGAACCGTTGGGGATACACAGTATTTT
cdr3_aa: CSSRGTVGDTQYF

v_call: TRBV6-1
d_call: TRBD2
j_call: TRBJ2-7
clone_size: -
cdr3_nt: TGTGCCAGCGGGGGGACTAGCTGGTCCTACGAGCAGTACTTC
cdr3_aa: CASGGTSWSYEQYF